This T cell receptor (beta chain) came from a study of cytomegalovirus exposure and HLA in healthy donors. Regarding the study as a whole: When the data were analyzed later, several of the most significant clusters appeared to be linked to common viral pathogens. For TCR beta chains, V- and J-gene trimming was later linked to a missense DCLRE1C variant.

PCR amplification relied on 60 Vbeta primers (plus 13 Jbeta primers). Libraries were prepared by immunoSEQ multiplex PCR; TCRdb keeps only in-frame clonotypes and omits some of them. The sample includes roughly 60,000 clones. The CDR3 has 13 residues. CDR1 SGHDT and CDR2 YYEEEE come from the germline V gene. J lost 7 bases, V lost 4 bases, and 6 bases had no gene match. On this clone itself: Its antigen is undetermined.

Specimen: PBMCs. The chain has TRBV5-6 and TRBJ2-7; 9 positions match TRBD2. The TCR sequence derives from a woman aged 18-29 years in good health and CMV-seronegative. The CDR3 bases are TGTGCCAGCAGCCTGAGTGCGGGAGGGGAGCAGTACTTC. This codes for CASSLSAGGEQYF.